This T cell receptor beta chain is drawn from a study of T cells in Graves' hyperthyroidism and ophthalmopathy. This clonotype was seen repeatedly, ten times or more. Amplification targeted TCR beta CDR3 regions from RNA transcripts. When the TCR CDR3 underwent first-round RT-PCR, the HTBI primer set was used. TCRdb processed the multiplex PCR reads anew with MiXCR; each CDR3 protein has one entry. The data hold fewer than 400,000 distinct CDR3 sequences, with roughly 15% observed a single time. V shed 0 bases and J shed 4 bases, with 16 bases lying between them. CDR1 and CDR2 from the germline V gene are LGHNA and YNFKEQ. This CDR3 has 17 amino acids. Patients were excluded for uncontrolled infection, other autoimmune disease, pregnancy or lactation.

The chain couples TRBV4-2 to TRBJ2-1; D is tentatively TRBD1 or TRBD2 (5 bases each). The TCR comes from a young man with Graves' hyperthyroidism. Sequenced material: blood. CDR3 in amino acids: CASSQDSRPWGYNEQFF. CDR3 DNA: TGTGCCAGCAGCCAAGACAGTCGCCCTTGGGGGTACAATGAGCAGTTCTTC.